These T cell receptor beta chains were read from a single sample in a study of blood T cell repertoires in COVID-19. The table came from immunoSEQ multiplex PCR; TCRdb's copy has only in-frame clones and leaves some out. This table holds about 160,000 clones, 90% found once. The specimen was peripheral blood. The receptors come from a man in his sixties with active or convalescent COVID-19. The CDR3 runs from the conserved cysteine through the conserved F or W. The order of the fields is V gene, clone size, J gene, D gene, CDR3 protein, CDR3 DNA. The D gene is left open where the match is weak. Clone size is given for some rows only: seen once, a few or many times, or a class if the clone is expanded.

TRBV9	-	TRBJ2-1	TRBD2	CASSESGSSYNEQFF	TGTGCCAGCAGCGAGAGCGGGAGCTCCTACAATGAGCAGTTCTTC
TRBV6-1	-	TRBJ2-2	TRBD1	CASSEFGQGNTGELFF	TGTGCCAGCAGTGAATTTGGACAGGGCAACACCGGGGAGCTGTTTTTT
TRBV7-2	-	TRBJ1-2	-	CASSFKDSYGYTF	TGTGCCAGCAGCTTTAAAGACAGCTATGGCTACACCTTC
TRBV10-2	-	TRBJ1-6	TRBD1	CATRTGWLVNSPLHF	TGCGCCACCCGGACAGGGTGGTTGGTCAATTCACCCCTCCACTTT
TRBV2	-	TRBJ1-2	-	CASRDSGYYGYTF	TGTGCCAGCAGGGACAGCGGATACTATGGCTACACCTTC
TRBV6-1	-	TRBJ1-2	TRBD1	CASSEEQGYGYTF	TGTGCCAGCAGTGAAGAACAGGGGTATGGCTACACCTTC
TRBV19	-	TRBJ1-5	-	CASIGTHQPQHF	TGTGCCAGTATCGGGACACATCAGCCCCAGCATTTT
TRBV9	-	TRBJ2-7	TRBD2	CASSYNQLAPDYEQYF	TGTGCCAGCAGCTATAATCAACTAGCGCCAGACTACGAGCAGTACTTC
TRBV18	-	TRBJ1-1	TRBD1	CASSPRNLMTGENTEAFF	TGTGCCAGCTCACCACGAAACCTTATGACAGGGGAGAACACTGAAGCTTTCTTT
TRBV19	-	TRBJ1-1	-	CASSQTENTEAFF	TGTGCCAGTAGCCAGACAGAGAACACTGAAGCTTTCTTT
TRBV4-1	once	TRBJ1-2	TRBD1	CASSPRVVRGQGARLSGYTF	TGCGCCAGCAGCCCAAGAGTTGTTCGAGGACAGGGGGCGCGTTTGTCTGGCTACACCTTC
TRBV4-1	-	TRBJ1-4	TRBD1	CASSQVGDRSHKLFF	TGCGCCAGCAGCCAAGTAGGGGACAGGAGCCATAAACTGTTTTTT
TRBV5-1	-	TRBJ2-3	-	CASSWGVNTDTQYF	TGCGCCAGCAGCTGGGGGGTTAACACAGATACGCAGTATTTT
TRBV6-1	-	TRBJ1-5	-	CASSEFGGWDQPQHF	TGTGCCAGCAGTGAATTCGGGGGATGGGATCAGCCCCAGCATTTT
TRBV19	-	TRBJ1-1	-	CASSIDDQGTTEAFF	TGTGCCAGTAGTATAGACGACCAGGGTACCACTGAAGCTTTCTTT
TRBV12-3/TRBV12-4	-	TRBJ2-7	-	CASSFRRAYEQYF	TGTGCCAGCAGTTTCCGCAGGGCCTACGAGCAGTACTTC
TRBV27	-	TRBJ1-5	TRBD1	CASSPRQGRQPQHF	TGTGCCAGCAGTCCCAGACAGGGACGACAGCCCCAGCATTTT
TRBV6-5	-	TRBJ1-2	-	CASTGTNYGYTF	TGTGCCAGCACCGGGACTAACTATGGCTACACCTTC
TRBV10-3	-	TRBJ1-1	TRBD1	CAIGQGPTEAFF	TGTGCCATTGGACAGGGACCCACTGAAGCTTTCTTT
TRBV5-8	-	TRBJ1-2	TRBD1	CASSFDRGSYGYTF	TGTGCCAGCAGCTTTGACAGGGGGTCCTATGGCTACACCTTC
TRBV5-6	-	TRBJ2-1	TRBD2	CASSSGLAGHNEQFF	TGTGCCAGCAGCTCCGGACTAGCGGGACACAATGAGCAGTTCTTC
TRBV19	once	TRBJ2-2	TRBD2	CASSMWLAGGPGELFF	TGTGCCAGTAGTATGTGGCTAGCGGGAGGGCCCGGGGAGCTGTTTTTT